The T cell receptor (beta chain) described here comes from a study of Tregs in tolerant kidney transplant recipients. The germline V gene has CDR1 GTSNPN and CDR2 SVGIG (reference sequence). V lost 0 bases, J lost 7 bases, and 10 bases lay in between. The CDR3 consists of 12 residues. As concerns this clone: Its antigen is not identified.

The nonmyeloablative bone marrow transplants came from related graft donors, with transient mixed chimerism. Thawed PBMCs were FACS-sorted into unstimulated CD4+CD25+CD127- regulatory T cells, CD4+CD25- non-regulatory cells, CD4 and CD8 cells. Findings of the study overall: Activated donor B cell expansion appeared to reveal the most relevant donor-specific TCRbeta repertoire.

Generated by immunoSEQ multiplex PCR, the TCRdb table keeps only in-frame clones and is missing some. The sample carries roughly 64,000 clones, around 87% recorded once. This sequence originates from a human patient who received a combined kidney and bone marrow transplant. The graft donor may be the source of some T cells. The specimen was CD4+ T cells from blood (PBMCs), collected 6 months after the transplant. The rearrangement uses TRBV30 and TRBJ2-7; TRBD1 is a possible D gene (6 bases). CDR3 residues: CAWSVGAWEQYF. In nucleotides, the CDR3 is TGTGCCTGGAGTGTGGGGGCGTGGGAGCAGTACTTC. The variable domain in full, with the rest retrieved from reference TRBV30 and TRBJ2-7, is SQTIHQWPATLVQPVGSPLSLECTVEGTSNPNLYWYRQAAGRGLQLLFYSVGIGQISSEVPQNLSASRPQDRQFILSSKKLLLSDSGFYLCAWSVGAWEQYFGPGTRLTVT.